The 27 T cell receptor beta chains presented below share a single source sample, sequenced in a study of blood T cells in healthy people across ages (dated by TCRdb to 2015 to 2017). The library was generated by 5' RACE. The listed sequencing device is Illumina HiSeq 2500. A second PCR of roughly 6 to 11 cycles was run with a J-beta primer mix and a sample-barcoded 5' primer. TCRdb redid the processing of the public reads, applying fastp at Q25 and MiXCR, and retained in-frame beta chains. Each record represents a unique CDR3 protein, reported with the most common genes and DNA among its rows. For this sample there are fewer than 1,000,000 distinct CDR3 sequences; about 45% appear just once. The ten largest clones add up to 15% to 20% of the sample. Sample: blood. All receptors come from a man older than 75 in good health.

V is TRBV12-3 or TRBV12-4 and J is TRBJ2-4, with 8 bases aligning to TRBD1. This CDR3 contains 13 residues. V gave up 6 bases and J gave up 13 bases; unmatched junction bases: 11. CDR3 sequence reads: CASSHGQGLGQYF. The CDR3 bases are TGTGCCAGCAGCCACGGACAGGGCCTCGGGCAGTACTTC.

This clonotype was picked up a small number of times. The chain joins TRBV4-3 to TRBJ2-1; 11 positions match TRBD2. The CDR3 runs to 17 residues. Germline lookup yields CDR1 LGHNA and CDR2 YSLEER. J gave up 2 bases and V 3 bases, and 6 bases lay outside the gene matches. CDR3 loop: CASSHTLAGGAYNEQFF. As DNA, the CDR3 is TGCGCCAGCAGCCACACTCTAGCGGGAGGTGCCTACAATGAGCAGTTCTTC.

Regarding this clonotype: An end of the junction does not agree with germline; a read error may underlie this. The V and J genes are TRBV9 and TRBJ2-5, with D maybe TRBD1 (5 bases). The CDR3 consists of 14 residues. Germline CDR1 is SGDLS and CDR2 is YYNGEE. The CDR3 region is CASSVDTGRETRYF. CDR3 nucleotide sequence: TGTGCCAGCAGCGTAGACACAGGACGTGAGACCCGGTACTTC.

The chain carries TRBV6-6 and TRBJ1-2; 7 bases match TRBD1. There are 16 residues in the CDR3. J gave up 1 base and V 5 bases, and 10 bases lay outside the gene matches. Per the germline V gene, CDR1 is MNHNY and CDR2 is SVGAGI (reference sequence). CDR3 loop: CASSGGTGALNYGYTF. DNA for the CDR3: TGTGCCAGCAGTGGAGGAACAGGGGCCCTTAACTATGGCTACACCTTC.

The rearrangement uses TRBV11-2 and TRBJ2-1, with 14 nucleotides matching TRBD2. Looked up from germline, CDR1 is SGHAT and CDR2 is FQNNGV. The CDR3 covers 17 residues. Trimming removed 3 bases from V and 0 bases from J; junction bases left unmatched: 1. CDR3 residues: CASSFGTSGSSYNEQFF. The CDR3 DNA follows: TGTGCCAGCAGCTTCGGGACTAGCGGGAGCTCCTACAATGAGCAGTTCTTC.

This clonotype showed up just a few times. This chain uses TRBV2 with TRBJ2-1, with 7 bases matching TRBD1. Germline-derived CDR1 and CDR2 are SNHLY and FYNNEI. After removal of 3 bases from V and 4 bases from J, the junction contained 6 bases not matched to a gene. The CDR3 spans 15 residues. CDR3 bases: TGTGCCAGCAGTGACCGGGACAGCCTTTACAATGAGCAGTTCTTC. Protein: CASSDRDSLYNEQFF.

This clonotype showed up just a few times. The gene calls are TRBV19 and TRBJ2-1, with 13 bases lining up with TRBD2. Germline-derived CDR1 and CDR2 are LNHDA and SQIVND (reference sequence). This CDR3 is built from 17 residues. V shed 9 bases and J 8 bases; nucleotides not matched to a gene: 16. The CDR3 region has the DNA TGTGCCAGCGAAGATACTACTAGCGGGAGGGCCGTAGATGAGCAGTTCTTC. Its protein is CASEDTTSGRAVDEQFF.

The rearrangement uses TRBV20-1 and TRBJ2-1; D is ambiguous. The CDR3 extends over 12 amino acids. Trimming took 3 bases from V and 4 from J, leaving 7 bases between them. Per the germline V gene, CDR1 is DFQATT and CDR2 is SNEGSKA (reference sequence). The CDR3 loop is CSASMPYNEQFF. CDR3 DNA: TGCAGTGCTAGTATGCCATACAATGAGCAGTTCTTC.

As concerns this clonotype: This may be a read error, as it is one base from a much larger clone. This chain links TRBV29-1 with TRBJ2-1; 7 positions agree with TRBD1. The J call could be wrong; TRBJ2-7 is a better fit for the DNA end. The CDR3 spans 11 residues. Germline CDR1 is SQVTM and CDR2 is ANQGSEA. This CDR3 is CSVYRGNEQYF. CDR3 nucleotide sequence: TGCAGCGTGTACAGGGGAAATGAGCAGTACTTC.

The chain is built from TRBV28 and TRBJ1-1, with 8 bases identical to TRBD1. Germline loops: CDR1 MDHEN, CDR2 SYDVKM. The CDR3 is 14 residues long. The V and J ends lost 6 bases and 2 bases, in that order; junction bases with no gene match: 5. CDR3 coding DNA: TGTGCCAGCAGACAGACAGGGGCCAACACTGAAGCTTTCTTT. Its translation is CASRQTGANTEAFF.

This rearrangement joins TRBV7-3 to TRBJ2-3, with D maybe TRBD2 (6 bases). The CDR3 is 15 residues long. The ends were cut back, 5 bases at V and 2 bases at J, with 14 bases in the middle. In germline, CDR1 is SGHTA, CDR2 FQGTGA. The CDR3 spells CASSRQGLYTDTQYF. The CDR3 coding sequence is TGTGCCAGCAGCCGCCAGGGACTTTACACAGATACGCAGTATTTT.

This clonotype has just a few counts. The chain employs TRBV7-2 and TRBJ2-5, with 10 bases matching TRBD2. Germline V lookup: CDR1 SGHTA, CDR2 FQGNSA. The CDR3 spans 14 residues. Trimming at V came to 7 bases and at J to 2 bases, leaving 4 bases not matched to a gene. Here the CDR3 DNA reads TGTGCCAGCACGACTAGCGGGCCGCAAGAGACCCAGTACTTC. This gives the protein CASTTSGPQETQYF.

The sample holds a few counts of this clonotype. The chain carries TRBV12-3 or TRBV12-4 and TRBJ2-5; tentatively, D is TRBD2 (6 bases). The CDR3 extends over 14 amino acids. V lost 6 bases, J lost 9 bases, and 20 bases lay in between. The CDR3 DNA sequence: TGTGCCAGCAGCCCAGTATTGGCGTCGGGGGCCCAGTACTTC. Residues: CASSPVLASGAQYF.

This clonotype was seen ten or more times. This chain uses TRBV5-1 with TRBJ2-1, with 9 bases matching TRBD2. The V gene's germline CDR1 is SGHRS and CDR2 YFSETQ. The CDR3 runs to 15 residues. J was trimmed by 7 bases and V by 0 bases; bases with no gene match: 5. The CDR3 here is CASSLDSGSLNEQFF. The CDR3 DNA is TGCGCCAGCAGCTTGGATAGCGGGAGTTTGAATGAGCAGTTCTTC.

This clonotype was found many times. The chain carries TRBV18 and TRBJ2-2; D call uncertain. CDR1 and CDR2 from the germline V gene are KGHSH and LQKENI. This CDR3 region has 15 residues. Trimming pared 4 bases from V and 4 bases from J, leaving 13 bases between. In DNA form, the CDR3 reads TGTGCCAGCTCACATGGGAAGAGGAGCACCGGGGAGCTGTTTTTT. Its protein product is CASSHGKRSTGELFF.

The rearrangement links TRBV5-1 to TRBJ1-2; no clear D gene. Germline V gene sequence: CDR1 SGHRS, CDR2 YFSETQ. Between the trimmed V and J ends, which lost 0 bases and 0 bases, there was a span of 9 bases. CDR3 length: 15 amino acids. The CDR3 spells CASSLEGASNYGYTF. Here the CDR3 DNA reads TGCGCCAGCAGCTTGGAGGGAGCCTCTAACTATGGCTACACCTTC. The whole variable domain, filled in from reference TRBV5-1 and TRBJ1-2, reads KAGVTQTPRYLIKTRGQQVTLSCSPISGHRSVSWYQQTPGQGLQFLFEYFSETQRNKGNFPGRFSGRQFSNSRSEMNVSTLELGDSALYLCASSLEGASNYGYTFGSGTRLTVV.

The rearrangement links TRBV7-2 to TRBJ2-1, with 8 bases that match TRBD2. CDR1 is SGHTA and CDR2 is FQGNSA in the germline V gene. The CDR3 length is 15 residues. J gave up 6 bases and V 5 bases, and 9 bases lay outside the gene matches. The CDR3 spells CASSRPGLEGNEQFF. Written as DNA, the CDR3 is TGTGCCAGCAGCAGACCGGGACTAGAGGGCAATGAGCAGTTCTTC.

This clonotype appeared a few times. V usage is TRBV20-1 and J usage is TRBJ2-3, with TRBD2 matching 10 bases. V gave up 5 bases and J gave up 0 bases; unmatched junction bases: 17. This CDR3 contains 19 residues. Germline V gene sequence: CDR1 DFQATT, CDR2 SNEGSKA (reference sequence). CDR3 nucleotides: TGCAGTGCTCCCGGCGAATCTAGCGGGAGTGGGATCAGCACAGATACGCAGTATTTT. Encoded protein: CSAPGESSGSGISTDTQYF.

CDR3: CASTQDGVAGEETQYF. Written as DNA, the CDR3 is TGTGCCAGCACTCAAGACGGAGTAGCGGGAGAGGAGACCCAGTACTTC. The chain recombines TRBV2 with TRBJ2-7; 9 bases are shared with TRBD2. The J call could be wrong; TRBJ2-5 is a better fit for the DNA end. The CDR3 spans 16 residues. The germline CDR1 and CDR2 sequences are SNHLY and FYNNEI.

About this clonotype: Just one base apart from a much larger clone, this may be a read error. V is TRBV20-1 and J is TRBJ1-2; possible D gene TRBD1, 5 bases. V was shortened by 3 bases and J by 1 base, with 6 bases between the two germline ends. The CDR3 consists of 12 residues. Germline CDR1 reads DFQATT; CDR2 reads SNEGSKA (reference sequence). The CDR3 coding sequence is TGCAGTGCTAGGGACAATAACTATGGCTACACCTTC. Translated: CSARDNNYGYTF.

J is TRBJ2-1 and V is TRBV29-1, with D possibly TRBD1 on 5 matching bases. With 3 bases removed from V and 8 bases from J, the gap between germline ends came to 11 bases. Germline lookup yields CDR1 SQVTM and CDR2 ANQGSEA. This CDR3 spans 12 amino acids. The DNA for the CDR3 is TGCAGCGTTGAGGGGCGGATTGATGAGCAGTTCTTC. Its protein is CSVEGRIDEQFF.

This sequence joins TRBV6-6 and TRBJ1-6; D gene uncertain. V was clipped by 7 bases and J by 0 bases, with 13 bases between them. This CDR3 is built from 16 residues. Germline CDR1 reads MNHNY; CDR2 reads SVGAGI (reference sequence). CDR3 coding DNA: TGTGCCAGCAAACCTAGGCCGAGCTCCTATAATTCACCCCTCCACTTT. Amino acid sequence: CASKPRPSSYNSPLHF.

This clonotype was seen at least ten times. The chain combines TRBV11-2 with TRBJ2-5; 8 nucleotides agree with TRBD2. The V and J ends lost 5 bases and 4 bases, in that order; junction bases with no gene match: 9. Germline assignment: CDR1 SGHAT and CDR2 FQNNGV. The CDR3 has 15 residues. The CDR3 coding sequence is TGTGCCAGCAGCCTGAGCGGGGGTATAAGAGAGACCCAGTACTTC. It specifies CASSLSGGIRETQYF.

In this sample, this clonotype is medium-sized. The V gene is TRBV4-3, the J gene TRBJ2-7, with 11 bases lining up with TRBD2. The CDR3 has 15 amino acids. Unmatched junction bases numbered 6, after V lost 4 bases and J lost 4 bases. Germline V lookup: CDR1 LGHNA, CDR2 YSLEER. The CDR3 loop is CASSRRLAGNYEQYF. CDR3 coding DNA: TGCGCCAGCAGCCGCCGACTAGCGGGGAATTACGAGCAGTACTTC.

As for this clonotype: A much larger clone differs from this one at a single base, so this may be a read error. The rearrangement joins TRBV25-1 to TRBJ2-1; the match to TRBD2 covers 8 bases. Germline loops: CDR1 MGHDK, CDR2 SYGVNS. This CDR3 region has 14 residues. CDR3 residues: CASRRAGGLDERFF. The CDR3 DNA reads TGTGCCAGCAGGAGGGCGGGAGGACTGGATGAGCGGTTCTTC.

This clonotype was seen at least ten times. V is TRBV5-1 and J is TRBJ2-5, with TRBD2 as a possible D gene (7 bases). The CDR3 has 13 residues. Germline V gene lookup returns CDR1 SGHRS and CDR2 YFSETQ. Trimming removed 2 bases from V and 4 bases from J, with 9 bases in between. The CDR3 DNA reads as TGCGCCAGCAGCTTCGGGGGGCGAGAGACCCAGTACTTC. Amino acid sequence: CASSFGGRETQYF.

The chain combines TRBV29-1 with TRBJ2-4, with D maybe TRBD2 (6 bases). The last part of the DNA fits TRBJ2-7 better; the J call may be wrong. Germline V gene data show CDR1 as SQVTM and CDR2 as ANQGSEA. This CDR3 has 13 amino acids. In nucleotides, the CDR3 is TGCAGCATACTAGCAGTAGATTCCTACGAGCAGTACTTC. Its translation: CSILAVDSYEQYF.